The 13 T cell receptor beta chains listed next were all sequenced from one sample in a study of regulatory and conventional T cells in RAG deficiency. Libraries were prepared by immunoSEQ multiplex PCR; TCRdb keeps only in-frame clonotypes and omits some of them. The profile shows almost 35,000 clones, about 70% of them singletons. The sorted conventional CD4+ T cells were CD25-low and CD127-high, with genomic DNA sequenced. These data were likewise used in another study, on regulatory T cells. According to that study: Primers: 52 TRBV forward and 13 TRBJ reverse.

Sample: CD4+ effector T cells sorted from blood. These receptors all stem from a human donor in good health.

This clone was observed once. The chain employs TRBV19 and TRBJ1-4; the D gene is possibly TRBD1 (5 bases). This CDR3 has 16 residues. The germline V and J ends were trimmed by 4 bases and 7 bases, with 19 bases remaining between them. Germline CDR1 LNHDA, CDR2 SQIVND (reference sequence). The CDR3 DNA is TGTGCCAGTAGTACGCCGGGGGGAGTAGGACGTGAAAAACTGTTTTTT. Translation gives CASSTPGGVGREKLFF.

The CDR3 protein is CASDPSTDTQYF. CDR3 bases: TGTGCCAGCGATCCTAGCACAGATACGCAGTATTTT. The rearrangement uses TRBV2 and TRBJ2-3; D not resolved. Germline loops: CDR1 SNHLY, CDR2 FYNNEI. Trimming pared 8 bases from V and 0 bases from J, leaving 6 bases between. There are 12 residues in the CDR3.

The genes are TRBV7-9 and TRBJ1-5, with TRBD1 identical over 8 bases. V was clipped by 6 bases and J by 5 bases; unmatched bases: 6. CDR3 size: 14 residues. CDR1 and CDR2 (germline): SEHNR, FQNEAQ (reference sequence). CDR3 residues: CASSHDRGDQPQHF. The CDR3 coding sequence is TGTGCCAGCAGTCATGACAGGGGAGATCAGCCCCAGCATTTT.

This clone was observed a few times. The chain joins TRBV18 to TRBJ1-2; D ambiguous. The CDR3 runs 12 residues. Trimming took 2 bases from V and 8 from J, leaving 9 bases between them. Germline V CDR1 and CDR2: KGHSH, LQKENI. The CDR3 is CASSPARLGYTF. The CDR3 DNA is TGTGCCAGCTCACCAGCCAGGCTGGGCTACACCTTC.

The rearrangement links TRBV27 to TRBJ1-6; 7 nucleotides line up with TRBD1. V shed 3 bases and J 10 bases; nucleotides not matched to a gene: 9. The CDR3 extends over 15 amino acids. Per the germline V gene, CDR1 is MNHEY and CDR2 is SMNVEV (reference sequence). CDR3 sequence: CASSFDRELRSPLHF. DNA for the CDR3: TGTGCCAGCAGTTTCGACAGGGAGTTAAGGTCACCCCTCCACTTT.

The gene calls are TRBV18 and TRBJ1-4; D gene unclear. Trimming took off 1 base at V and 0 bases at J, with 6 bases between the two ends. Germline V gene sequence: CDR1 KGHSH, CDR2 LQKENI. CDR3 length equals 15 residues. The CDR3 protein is CASSPQAATNEKLFF. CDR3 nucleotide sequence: TGTGCCAGCTCACCACAGGCGGCAACTAATGAAAAACTGTTTTTT.

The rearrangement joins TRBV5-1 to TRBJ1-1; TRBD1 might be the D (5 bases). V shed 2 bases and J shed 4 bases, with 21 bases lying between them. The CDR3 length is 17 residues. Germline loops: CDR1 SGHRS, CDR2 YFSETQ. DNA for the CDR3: TGCGCCAGCAGCTTTGGCGGGACCCGCTTTAGGTTCACTGAAGCTTTCTTT. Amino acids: CASSFGGTRFRFTEAFF.

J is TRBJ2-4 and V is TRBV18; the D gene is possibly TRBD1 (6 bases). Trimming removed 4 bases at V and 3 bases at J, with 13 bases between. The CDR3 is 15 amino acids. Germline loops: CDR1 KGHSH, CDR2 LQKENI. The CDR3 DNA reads TGTGCCAGCTCACGGACGGCAGGGGTCAAAAACATTCAGTACTTC. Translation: CASSRTAGVKNIQYF.

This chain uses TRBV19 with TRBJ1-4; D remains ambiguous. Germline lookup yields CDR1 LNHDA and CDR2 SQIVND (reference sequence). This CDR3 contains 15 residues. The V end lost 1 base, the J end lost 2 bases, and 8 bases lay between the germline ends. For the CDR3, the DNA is TGTGCCAGTAGTATAGCAGCGCGTACTAATGAAAAACTGTTTTTT. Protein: CASSIAARTNEKLFF. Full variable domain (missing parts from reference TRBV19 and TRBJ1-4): DGGITQSPKYLFRKEGQNVTLSCEQNLNHDAMYWYRQDPGQGLRLIYYSQIVNDFQKGDIAEGYSVSREKKESFPLTVTSAQKNPTAFYLCASSIAARTNEKLFFGSGTQLSVL.

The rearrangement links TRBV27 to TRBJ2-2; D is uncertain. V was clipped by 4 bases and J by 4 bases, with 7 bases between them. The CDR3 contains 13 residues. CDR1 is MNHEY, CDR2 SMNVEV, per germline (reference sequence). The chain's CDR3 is CASSSPRTGELFF. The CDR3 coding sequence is TGTGCCAGCAGTTCGCCCCGCACCGGGGAGCTGTTTTTT.

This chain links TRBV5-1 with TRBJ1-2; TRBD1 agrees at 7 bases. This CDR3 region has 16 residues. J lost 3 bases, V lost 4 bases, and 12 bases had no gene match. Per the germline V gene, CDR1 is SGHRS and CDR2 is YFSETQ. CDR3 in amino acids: CASSPGQQLGDYGYTF. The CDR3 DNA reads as TGCGCCAGCAGCCCGGGACAGCAACTGGGGGACTATGGCTACACCTTC.

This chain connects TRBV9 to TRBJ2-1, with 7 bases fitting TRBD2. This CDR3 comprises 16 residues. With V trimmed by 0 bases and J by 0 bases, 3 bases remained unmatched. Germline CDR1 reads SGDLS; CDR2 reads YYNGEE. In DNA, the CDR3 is TGTGCCAGCAGCGTAGTCGGGGGGAGCTCCTACAATGAGCAGTTCTTC. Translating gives CASSVVGGSSYNEQFF.

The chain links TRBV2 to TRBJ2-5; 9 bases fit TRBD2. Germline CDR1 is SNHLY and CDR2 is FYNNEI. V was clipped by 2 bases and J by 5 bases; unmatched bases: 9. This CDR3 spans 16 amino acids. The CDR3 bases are TGTGCCAGCAGTGAATTCTGGCGGGGGGGCATGGAGACCCAGTACTTC. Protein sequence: CASSEFWRGGMETQYF.